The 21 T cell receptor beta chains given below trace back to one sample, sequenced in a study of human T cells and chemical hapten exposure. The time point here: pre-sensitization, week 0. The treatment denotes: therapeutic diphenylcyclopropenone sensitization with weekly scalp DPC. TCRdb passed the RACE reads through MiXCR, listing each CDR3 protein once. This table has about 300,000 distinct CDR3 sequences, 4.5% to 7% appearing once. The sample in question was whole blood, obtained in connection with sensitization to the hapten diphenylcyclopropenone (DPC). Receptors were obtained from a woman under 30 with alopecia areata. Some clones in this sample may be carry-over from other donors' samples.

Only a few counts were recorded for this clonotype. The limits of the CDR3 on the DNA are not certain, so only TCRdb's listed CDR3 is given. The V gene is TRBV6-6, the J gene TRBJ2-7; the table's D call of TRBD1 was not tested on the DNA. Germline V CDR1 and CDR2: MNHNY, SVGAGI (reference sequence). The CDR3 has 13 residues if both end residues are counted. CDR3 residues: CASSSSGPGEQYF.

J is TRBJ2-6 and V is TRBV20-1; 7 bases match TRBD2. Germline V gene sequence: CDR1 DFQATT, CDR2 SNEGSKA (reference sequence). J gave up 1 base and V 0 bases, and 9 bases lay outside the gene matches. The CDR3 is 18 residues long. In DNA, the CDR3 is TGCAGTGCTAGAGATCTAGCGGCGGAAAGTTCTGGGGCCAACGTCCTGACTTTC. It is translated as CSARDLAAESSGANVLTF.

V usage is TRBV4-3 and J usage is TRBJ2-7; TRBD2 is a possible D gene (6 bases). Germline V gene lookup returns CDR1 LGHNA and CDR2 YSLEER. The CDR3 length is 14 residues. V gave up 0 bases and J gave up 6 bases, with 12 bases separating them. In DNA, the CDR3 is TGCGCCAGCAGCCAAGATCGGGCGGGAAGCGAGCAGTACTTC. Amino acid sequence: CASSQDRAGSEQYF.

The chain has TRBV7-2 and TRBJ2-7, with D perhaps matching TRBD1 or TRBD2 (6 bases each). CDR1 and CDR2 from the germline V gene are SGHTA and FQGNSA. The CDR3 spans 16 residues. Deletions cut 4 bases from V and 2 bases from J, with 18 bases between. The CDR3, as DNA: TGTGCCAGCAGCTCCCCTGGTGGGGGGCCAACCTACGAGCAGTACTTC. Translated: CASSSPGGGPTYEQYF.

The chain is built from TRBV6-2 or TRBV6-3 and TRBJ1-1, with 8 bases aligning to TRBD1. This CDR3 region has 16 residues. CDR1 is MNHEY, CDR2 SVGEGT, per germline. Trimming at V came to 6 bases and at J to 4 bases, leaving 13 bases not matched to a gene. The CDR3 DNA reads TGTGCCAGCAGCCCTCATCAGGGGGCGGAAAGCACTGAAGCTTTCTTT. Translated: CASSPHQGAESTEAFF.

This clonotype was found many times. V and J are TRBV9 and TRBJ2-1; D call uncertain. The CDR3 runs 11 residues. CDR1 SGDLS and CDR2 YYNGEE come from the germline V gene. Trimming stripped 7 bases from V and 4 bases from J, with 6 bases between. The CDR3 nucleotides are TGTGCCAGCCAGAGATACAATGAGCAGTTCTTC. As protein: CASQRYNEQFF. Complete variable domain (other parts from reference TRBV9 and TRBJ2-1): DSGVTQTPKHLITATGQRVTLRCSPRSGDLSVYWYQQSLDQGLQFLIQYYNGEERAKGNILERFSAQQFPDLHSELNLSSLELGDSALYFCASQRYNEQFFGPGTRLTVL.

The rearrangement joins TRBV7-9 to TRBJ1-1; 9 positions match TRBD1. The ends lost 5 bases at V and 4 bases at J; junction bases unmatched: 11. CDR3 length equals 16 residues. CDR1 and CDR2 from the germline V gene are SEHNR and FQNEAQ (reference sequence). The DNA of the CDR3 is TGTGCCAGCAGCCAGGACAGGGGCTCTTTGGGCACTGAAGCTTTCTTT. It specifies CASSQDRGSLGTEAFF.

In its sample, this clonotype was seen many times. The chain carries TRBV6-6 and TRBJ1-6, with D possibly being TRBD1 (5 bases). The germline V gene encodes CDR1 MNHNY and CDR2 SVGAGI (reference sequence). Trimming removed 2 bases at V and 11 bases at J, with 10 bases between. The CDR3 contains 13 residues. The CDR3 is CASSYGAEPPLHF. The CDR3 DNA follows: TGTGCCAGCAGTTACGGGGCAGAGCCACCCCTCCACTTT.

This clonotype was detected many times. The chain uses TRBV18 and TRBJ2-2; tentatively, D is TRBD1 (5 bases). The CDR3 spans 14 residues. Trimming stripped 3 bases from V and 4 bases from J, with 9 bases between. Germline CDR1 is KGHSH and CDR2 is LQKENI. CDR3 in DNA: TGTGCCAGCTCACCGTTCGACAGCACCGGGGAGCTGTTTTTT. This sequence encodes CASSPFDSTGELFF. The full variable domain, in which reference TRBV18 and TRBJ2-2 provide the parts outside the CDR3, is NAGVMQNPRHLVRRRGQEARLRCSPMKGHSHVYWYRQLPEEGLKFMVYLQKENIIDESGMPKERFSAEFPKEGPSILRIQQVVRGDSAAYFCASSPFDSTGELFFGEGSRLTVL.

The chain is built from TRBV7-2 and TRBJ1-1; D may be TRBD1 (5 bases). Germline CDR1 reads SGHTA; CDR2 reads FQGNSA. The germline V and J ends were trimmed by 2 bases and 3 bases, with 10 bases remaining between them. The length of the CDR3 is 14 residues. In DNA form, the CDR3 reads TGTGCCAGCAGCTTACTCCCGGGGGACACTGAAGCTTTCTTT. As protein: CASSLLPGDTEAFF.

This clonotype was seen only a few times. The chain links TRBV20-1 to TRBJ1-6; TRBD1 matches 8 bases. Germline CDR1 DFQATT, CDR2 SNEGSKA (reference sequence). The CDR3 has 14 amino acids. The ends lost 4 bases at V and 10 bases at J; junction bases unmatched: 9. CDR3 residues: CSATRGQGGSPLHF. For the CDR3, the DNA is TGCAGTGCTACCCGAGGACAGGGTGGCTCACCCCTCCACTTT.

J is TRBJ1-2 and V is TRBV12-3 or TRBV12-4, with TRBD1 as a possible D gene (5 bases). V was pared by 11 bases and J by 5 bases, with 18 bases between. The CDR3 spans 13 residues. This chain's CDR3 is CAGSQGPIYGYTF. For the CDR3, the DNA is TGTGCCGGATCCCAGGGTCCGATATATGGCTACACCTTC.

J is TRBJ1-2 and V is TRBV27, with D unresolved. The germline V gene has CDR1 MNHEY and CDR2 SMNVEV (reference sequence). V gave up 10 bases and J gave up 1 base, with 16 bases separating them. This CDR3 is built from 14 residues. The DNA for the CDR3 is TGTGCCACCGGGGAGCAAAACCTTAACTATGGCTACACCTTC. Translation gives CATGEQNLNYGYTF.

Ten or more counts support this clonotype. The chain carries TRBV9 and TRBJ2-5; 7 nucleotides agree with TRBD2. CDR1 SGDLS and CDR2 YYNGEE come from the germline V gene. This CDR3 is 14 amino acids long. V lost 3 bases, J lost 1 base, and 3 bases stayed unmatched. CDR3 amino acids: CASSGGGLQETQYF. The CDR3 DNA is TGTGCCAGCAGCGGGGGGGGTCTCCAAGAGACCCAGTACTTC.

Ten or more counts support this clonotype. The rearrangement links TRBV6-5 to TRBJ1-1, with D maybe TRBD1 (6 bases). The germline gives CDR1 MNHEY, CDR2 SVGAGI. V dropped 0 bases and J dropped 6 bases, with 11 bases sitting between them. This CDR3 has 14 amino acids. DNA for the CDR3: TGTGCCAGCAGTTACTCCCCAGGGGAGGCTGAAGCTTTCTTT. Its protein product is CASSYSPGEAEAFF.

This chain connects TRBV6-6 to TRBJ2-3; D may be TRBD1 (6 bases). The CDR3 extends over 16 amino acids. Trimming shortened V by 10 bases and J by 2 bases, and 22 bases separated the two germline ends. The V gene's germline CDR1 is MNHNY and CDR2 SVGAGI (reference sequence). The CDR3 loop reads CATRLGGAALTDTQYF. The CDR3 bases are TGTGCCACGCGGTTAGGGGGAGCGGCGCTCACAGATACGCAGTATTTT.

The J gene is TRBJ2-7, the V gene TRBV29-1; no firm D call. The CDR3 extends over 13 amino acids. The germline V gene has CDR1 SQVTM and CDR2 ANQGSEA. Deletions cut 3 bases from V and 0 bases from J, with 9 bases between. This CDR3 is CSVELSTSYEQYF. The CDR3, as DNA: TGCAGCGTTGAGCTTTCGACCTCCTACGAGCAGTACTTC.

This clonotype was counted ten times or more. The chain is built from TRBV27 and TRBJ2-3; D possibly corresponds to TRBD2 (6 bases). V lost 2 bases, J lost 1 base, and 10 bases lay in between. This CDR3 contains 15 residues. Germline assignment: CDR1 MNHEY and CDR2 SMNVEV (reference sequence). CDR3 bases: TGTGCCAGCAGTTTAAGGTGGGGGGGCACAGATACGCAGTATTTT. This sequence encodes CASSLRWGGTDTQYF.

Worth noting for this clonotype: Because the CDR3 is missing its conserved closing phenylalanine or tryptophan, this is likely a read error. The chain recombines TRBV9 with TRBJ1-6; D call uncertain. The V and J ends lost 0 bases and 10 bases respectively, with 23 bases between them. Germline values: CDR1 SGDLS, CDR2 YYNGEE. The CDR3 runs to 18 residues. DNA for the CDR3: TGTGCCAGCAGCGTAGATAAGGCGTTGGGCAGTCTTTGGTCACCCCTCCACCTT. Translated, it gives CASSVDKALGSLWSPLHL.

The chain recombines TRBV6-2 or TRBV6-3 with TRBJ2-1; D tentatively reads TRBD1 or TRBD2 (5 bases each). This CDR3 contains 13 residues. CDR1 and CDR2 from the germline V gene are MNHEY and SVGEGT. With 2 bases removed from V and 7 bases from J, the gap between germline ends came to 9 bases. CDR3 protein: CASSYKGENEQFF. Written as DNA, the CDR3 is TGTGCCAGCAGTTACAAAGGGGAGAATGAGCAGTTCTTC.

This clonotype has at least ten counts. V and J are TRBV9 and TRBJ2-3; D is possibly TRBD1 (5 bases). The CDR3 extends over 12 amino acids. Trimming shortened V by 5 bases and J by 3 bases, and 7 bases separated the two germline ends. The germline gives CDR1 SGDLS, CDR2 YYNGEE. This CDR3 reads CASRPGTDTQYF. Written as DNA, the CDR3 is TGTGCCAGCAGGCCAGGGACAGATACGCAGTATTTT.